Each of the 3 T cell receptor beta chains below was sequenced from the same sample in a study of T-cell memory formation after mild COVID-19. Each CDR3 protein gets one entry after TCRdb re-called the 5' RACE reads with MiXCR. Seen here are about 250,000 distinct CDR3 sequences, just over 15% observed once, and the top ten hold 2.1%. Sequencing was carried out using PBMCs or a T cell subset sorted from them (not recorded which). The source of these receptors is an adult woman who had mild COVID-19 (a few samples of this study predate the infection). Cell type and time point are not known.

There are a few counts of this clonotype. V and J are TRBV4-3 and TRBJ2-5; 8 bases map to TRBD2. The CDR3 is 16 amino acids. The V gene's germline CDR1 is LGHNA and CDR2 YSLEER. Trimming took 1 base from V and 1 from J; bases not matched to a gene: 5. The CDR3 bases are TGCGCCAGCAGCCAAGGGGCAACTAGCGGCCAAGAGACCCAGTACTTC. Protein product: CASSQGATSGQETQYF.

This clonotype was seen only a few times. The V gene is TRBV5-1, the J gene TRBJ2-1, with 9 bases matching TRBD1. CDR1 and CDR2 (germline): SGHRS, YFSETQ. The CDR3 runs to 14 residues. The J segment lost 8 bases and the V segment lost 4 bases, leaving 7 bases of the junction unmatched. CDR3 coding DNA: TGCGCCAGCAGCATTGGTTGGACAGGGGATGAGCAGTTCTTC. It specifies CASSIGWTGDEQFF. Together with reference TRBV5-1 and TRBJ2-1, the CDR3 gives the full variable domain: KAGVTQTPRYLIKTRGQQVTLSCSPISGHRSVSWYQQTPGQGLQFLFEYFSETQRNKGNFPGRFSGRQFSNSRSEMNVSTLELGDSALYLCASSIGWTGDEQFFGPGTRLTVL.

The chain uses TRBV19 and TRBJ2-3; D might be TRBD2 (5 bases). Germline V gives CDR1 LNHDA, CDR2 SQIVND (reference sequence). The CDR3 consists of 14 residues. V lost 5 bases, J lost 2 bases, and 11 bases lay in between. The CDR3 loop reads CASSASLVTDTQYF. The CDR3 nucleotides read TGTGCCAGTAGTGCCTCACTAGTCACAGATACGCAGTATTTT.